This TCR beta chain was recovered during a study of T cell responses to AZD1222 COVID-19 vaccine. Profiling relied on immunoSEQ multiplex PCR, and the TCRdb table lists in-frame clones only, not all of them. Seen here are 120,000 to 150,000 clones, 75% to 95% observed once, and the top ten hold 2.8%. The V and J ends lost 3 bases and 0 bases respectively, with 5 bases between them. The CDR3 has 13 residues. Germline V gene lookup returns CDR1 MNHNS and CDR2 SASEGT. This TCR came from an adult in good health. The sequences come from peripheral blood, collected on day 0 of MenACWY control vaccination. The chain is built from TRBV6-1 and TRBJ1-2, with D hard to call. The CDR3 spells CASSDSPNYGYTF. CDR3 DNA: TGTGCCAGCAGTGACAGCCCTAACTATGGCTACACCTTC.